Each of the 4 T cell receptor beta chains below was sequenced from the same sample in a study of shared clonotypes between healthy human individuals. The naive CD8 subset, CD45RO-negative cells positively selected for CCR7, excluded terminally differentiated effector memory CD45RA+ cells. Some clones are missing from TCRdb's copy, which holds only in-frame ones; the method was immunoSEQ multiplex PCR. The sample carries 2 million or so clones, over 85% recorded once. The sample taken for sequencing was naive CD8+ T cells sorted from blood. The receptors come from a man aged 18 to 35 in good health.

This chain connects TRBV21-1 to TRBJ2-1; the DNA was not used to check the table's D call, TRBD2. TRBV21-1 is a pseudogene segment. The CDR3 runs to 17 residues. The CDR3 DNA reads as TGTGCCAGCAGCGATATACTGACTAGCGGGAGGGGCCATGAGCAGTTCTTC. Protein: CASSDILTSGRGHEQFF.

The chain has TRBV4-3 and TRBJ2-7; 9 bases agree with TRBD2. CDR3 length: 16 residues. The V segment lost 0 bases and the J segment 4 bases; nucleotides outside the gene matches: 7. The germline gives CDR1 LGHNA, CDR2 YSLEER. The CDR3 sequence: CASSQEALAGVYEQYF. The DNA of the CDR3 is TGCGCCAGCAGCCAAGAGGCATTAGCGGGAGTTTACGAGCAGTACTTC.

The CDR3 is CASSNWDRGPHNEKLFF. For the CDR3, the DNA is TGTGCCAGCAGCAACTGGGACAGGGGTCCCCATAATGAAAAACTGTTTTTT. The rearrangement links TRBV9 to TRBJ1-4; 10 nucleotides align to TRBD1. The CDR3 length is 17 residues. J lost 4 bases, V lost 4 bases, and 10 bases had no gene match. From germline, CDR1 is SGDLS and CDR2 YYNGEE.

V gene TRBV4-1 combines with J gene TRBJ2-1; D is uncertain. Germline V gene sequence: CDR1 MGHRA, CDR2 YSYEKL. Trimming left V 2 bases short and J 8 bases short, with 13 bases between. This CDR3 is 14 amino acids long. CDR3: CASSQRSIDHEQFF. CDR3 nucleotides: TGCGCCAGCAGCCAACGTAGCATAGACCATGAGCAGTTCTTC.